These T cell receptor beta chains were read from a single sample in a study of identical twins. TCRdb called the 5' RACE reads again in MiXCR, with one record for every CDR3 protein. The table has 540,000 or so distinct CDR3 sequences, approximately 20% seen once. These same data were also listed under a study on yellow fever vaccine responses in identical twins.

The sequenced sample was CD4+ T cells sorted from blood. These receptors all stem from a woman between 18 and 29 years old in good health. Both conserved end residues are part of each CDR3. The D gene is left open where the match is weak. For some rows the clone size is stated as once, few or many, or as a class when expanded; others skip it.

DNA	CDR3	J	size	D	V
TGCAGTGCTAGAGAGAGCGGGAGCCTCTACACCGGGGAGCTGTTTTTT	CSARESGSLYTGELFF	TRBJ2-2	few	TRBD2	TRBV20-1
TGCGCCAGCAGCTTGGCCGATTACAGGGTAGCAGATACGCAGTATTTT	CASSLADYRVADTQYF	TRBJ2-3	many	NA	TRBV5-1
TGTGCCAGCAGCCCCCTTGGTAGCGGGAGTACGTCCTACAATGAGCAGTTCTTC	CASSPLGSGSTSYNEQFF	TRBJ2-1	few	TRBD2	TRBV6-1
TGCAGTGCAATCCTAGGGGAGACCCAGTACTTC	CSAILGETQYF	TRBJ2-5	NA	NA	TRBV20-1
TGTGCCAGCAGCTTATCCATTAACACTGAAGCTTTCTTT	CASSLSINTEAFF	TRBJ1-1	few	NA	TRBV11-2
TGCAGTGCTAAGGGCGTCCGGGGTTTAGATACGCAGTATTTT	CSAKGVRGLDTQYF	TRBJ2-3	NA	NA	TRBV20-1
TGTGCCAGCAGCTTAGAGGTCGGGGGGGCGACCGGGGAGCTGTTTTTT	CASSLEVGGATGELFF	TRBJ2-2	few	TRBD2	TRBV11-2
TGTGCCAGCAGCCGGCAAGGGGAAGCGGGCACTGAAGCTTTCTTT	CASSRQGEAGTEAFF	TRBJ1-1	few	NA	TRBV3-1
TGCAGCGTTGAACGGGGGAGTCACACAGATACGCAGTATTTT	CSVERGSHTDTQYF	TRBJ2-3	NA	NA	TRBV29-1
TGTGCCAGCAGCTCGAGGGCCCGGGGAGCGGGTAGCTCCTACAATGAGCAGTTCTTC	CASSSRARGAGSSYNEQFF	TRBJ2-1	few	NA	TRBV11-1
TGTGCCAGCAGCCAAGATTTCTCGCAGTATTTT	CASSQDFSQYF	TRBJ2-3	NA	NA	TRBV3-1
TGTGCCAGCAGCTTCCAGGGCCTGGACTATGGCTACACCTTC	CASSFQGLDYGYTF	TRBJ1-2	NA	NA	TRBV5-5
TGTGCCAGCAGCTTGGAGGTACCCGCGGGACCCCTTACCCAGTACTTC	CASSLEVPAGPLTQYF	TRBJ2-5	few	NA	TRBV5-6
TGCGCCAGCAGCGACTCGGGACTAGCGGGAGGAGTTCGCGGGGAGCTGTTTTTT	CASSDSGLAGGVRGELFF	TRBJ2-2	few	TRBD2	TRBV5-1
TGTGCCAGTAGTCCCCGTCTGGCCCCAAACTCTGGGGCCAACGTCCTGACTTTC	CASSPRLAPNSGANVLTF	TRBJ2-6	NA	NA	TRBV19
TGTGCCAGCAGAGTCCGGGACCCCCGCGATGAGCAGTTCTTC	CASRVRDPRDEQFF	TRBJ2-1	NA	NA	TRBV2
TGTGCCATCAGTGACCAGGGACTAGTCTACAATGAGCAGTTCTTC	CAISDQGLVYNEQFF	TRBJ2-1	NA	TRBD2	TRBV10-3
TGTGCCAGCAGTGGGGGAGGGAGGACAGGAGATGATGAGCAGTTCTTC	CASSGGGRTGDDEQFF	TRBJ2-1	many	NA	TRBV6-1